This T cell receptor (beta chain) was observed in a study of T cells in Graves' hyperthyroidism and ophthalmopathy. This clonotype was counted many times. V trimming: 5 bases; J trimming: 4 bases; junction bases outside the gene matches: 7. Looked up from germline, CDR1 is SGHAT and CDR2 is FQNNGV. The CDR3 extends over 15 amino acids. The definition of stable Graves' hyperthyroidism was no ophthalmopathy progression within 18 months. Template material for amplifying TCR beta CDR3 regions consisted of RNA transcripts. The TCR CDR3 was amplified in a first-round RT-PCR using the HTBI primer set. TCRdb re-called the multiplex PCR reads through MiXCR, storing one row per CDR3 protein. Of roughly 570,000 distinct CDR3 sequences in the sample, 15% to 17% were seen once.

This rearrangement joins TRBV11-2 to TRBJ1-4; 7 bases line up with TRBD1. The clonotype comes from a woman aged 25 to 39 with Graves' hyperthyroidism. The sequenced sample was blood. This CDR3 reads CASSQTGVGNEKLFF. The CDR3 nucleotides read TGTGCCAGCAGCCAAACAGGGGTCGGTAATGAAAAACTGTTTTTT. The whole variable domain, remainder taken from reference TRBV11-2 and TRBJ1-4, is EAGVAQSPRYKIIEKRQSVAFWCNPISGHATLYWYQQILGQGPKLLIQFQNNGVVDDSQLPKDRFSAERLKGVDSTLKIQPAKLEDSAVYLCASSQTGVGNEKLFFGSGTQLSVL.